The clone carrying this TCR beta chain was detected once. Its antigen remains unknown. Repertoires were generated with immunoSEQ multiplex PCR, while TCRdb's copy carries only in-frame clones and drops some. This sample yields some 70,000 clones, of which approximately 85% are seen a single time; about 7.5% belongs to the top ten. CDR1 is WNHNN and CDR2 is SYGVQD in the germline V gene (reference sequence). J gave up 3 bases and V 3 bases, and 0 bases lay outside the gene matches. This CDR3 has 14 residues. The sample comes from a study of a mutant IDH1 vaccine in newly diagnosed glioma. Study-wide context: The earlier regimen, radiotherapy, temozolomide, or both, was most often both. Study-wide findings and caveats: Whatever changes occurred in top peripheral T cell clonotypes seemed unrelated to pseudoprogression.

Time point: baseline, week 1 (first vaccination visit). Regarding treatment: pre-vaccination baseline after standard-of-care therapy. The donor cohort comprised cases of new WHO grade 3 or 4 IDH1-mutant, ATRX-lost astrocytoma. Sequencing was performed on PBMCs, taken from a glioma patient treated with radiotherapy, temozolomide or both. This receptor was taken from a man aged 50 to 59 with glioma. This chain connects TRBV10-1 to TRBJ2-5; 11 bases are shared with TRBD2. The CDR3 sequence: CASSDSGGEETQYF. The CDR3 bases are TGCGCCAGCAGTGATAGCGGGGGGGAAGAGACCCAGTACTTC.